The 9 T cell receptor beta chains presented below share a single source sample, sequenced in a study of blood T cell repertoires in COVID-19. Sequencing was performed with immunoSEQ multiplex PCR; in TCRdb, only in-frame clones are kept and a portion is missing. The profile shows about 64,000 clones, approximately 90% of them singletons. The sample taken for sequencing was peripheral blood. The origin of the receptors is a woman older than 75 with active COVID-19.

The chain combines TRBV23-1 with TRBJ1-4; D gene ambiguous. TRBV23-1 is known as an ORF, though its function is uncertain. CDR3 size: 14 residues. Trimming removed 5 bases from V and 5 bases from J, with 12 bases in between. CDR3 sequence reads: CASSKPRGNEKLFF. CDR3 nucleotide sequence: TGCGCCAGCAGTAAGCCTAGAGGGAATGAAAAACTGTTTTTT.

This clone was seen only a few times. CDR3 amino acids: CASSITVTGGYTF. In nucleotides, the CDR3 is TGTGCCAGTAGTATAACAGTGACAGGAGGCTACACCTTC. This chain joins TRBV19 and TRBJ1-2; tentatively, D is TRBD1 (6 bases). CDR3 length: 13 residues. The V and J ends lost 2 bases and 8 bases respectively, with 12 bases between them. Germline V gene lookup returns CDR1 LNHDA and CDR2 SQIVND (reference sequence).

This chain joins TRBV6-5 and TRBJ1-1; D ambiguous. The CDR3 consists of 15 residues. Trimming took 5 bases from V and 0 from J, leaving 13 bases between them. Germline V gene lookup returns CDR1 MNHEY and CDR2 SVGAGI. This chain's CDR3 is CASSPPERVNTEAFF. CDR3 nucleotide sequence: TGTGCCAGCAGTCCCCCGGAGCGGGTGAACACTGAAGCTTTCTTT.

The chain uses TRBV24-1 and TRBJ2-1, with TRBD1 as a possible D gene (5 bases). The CDR3 contains 13 residues. Trimming removed 8 bases at V and 3 bases at J, with 10 bases between. Germline CDR1 and CDR2: KGHDR and SFDVKD. The CDR3 DNA follows: TGTGCCACCAAGAACAGGAACTACAATGAGCAGTTCTTC. Translating gives CATKNRNYNEQFF.

The chain carries TRBV28 and TRBJ2-1, with 11 bases identical to TRBD2. Germline CDR1 and CDR2: MDHEN and SYDVKM. The CDR3 runs 14 residues. V lost 6 bases and J lost 6; bases outside the gene matches: 4. The CDR3 sequence: CASRTGTSGNEQFF. The CDR3 DNA is TGTGCCAGCAGGACCGGGACTAGCGGCAATGAGCAGTTCTTC.

The V gene is TRBV28, the J gene TRBJ1-2, with D tentatively TRBD1 (6 bases). The V and J ends lost 5 bases and 4 bases respectively, with 14 bases between them. Germline CDR1 and CDR2: MDHEN and SYDVKM. The CDR3 runs 14 residues. DNA of the CDR3: TGTGCCAGCAGTGCCCCAAAGGGGGTCTATGGCTACACCTTC. Protein sequence: CASSAPKGVYGYTF.

The chain combines TRBV28 with TRBJ1-6; TRBD1 is a possible D gene (5 bases). The CDR3 length is 17 residues. V shed 5 bases and J shed 1 base, with 15 bases lying between them. Per the germline V gene, CDR1 is MDHEN and CDR2 is SYDVKM. In DNA form, the CDR3 reads TGTGCCAGCAGTCCCGGGACTGTCGGGTCCTATAATTCACCCCTCCACTTT. This gives the protein CASSPGTVGSYNSPLHF.

The V call is TRBV19, the J call TRBJ1-5; tentative D call: TRBD1 (6 bases). CDR1 is LNHDA, CDR2 SQIVND, per germline (reference sequence). The CDR3 is made up of 15 amino acids. The V end lost 4 bases, the J end lost 6 bases, and 16 bases lay between the germline ends. CDR3 sequence (DNA): TGTGCCAGTAGTACCCCGACAGGAACCCTTCAGCCCCAGCATTTT. Translated: CASSTPTGTLQPQHF.

Only a few counts were recorded for this clone. The CDR3 protein is CASSGAGWRAKNIQYF. For the CDR3, the DNA is TGTGCCAGCAGTGGCGCGGGGTGGAGAGCCAAAAACATTCAGTACTTC. The rearrangement links TRBV6-1 to TRBJ2-4; possibly TRBD2 for D (6 bases). CDR3 length equals 16 residues. V lost 4 bases, J lost 0 bases, and 13 bases lay in between. Germline CDR1 MNHNS, CDR2 SASEGT.